The clone carrying this T cell receptor (beta chain) was observed a few times. Its target is not known. The data were taken from a study of T-cell memory formation after mild COVID-19. Turning to the study itself: TCR clusters were largely donor specific. Study-level findings and limits: Contracting CD4+ clones lay largely in CM and EM, with CD8+ ones residing in EMRA. Clones contracting day 15 to 85 were balanced CD4/CD8; later expanders leaned CD4+.

With constant-segment primers, 5'RACE yielded cDNA libraries of TCR alpha and TCR beta that carried sample barcodes and UMIs. TCRdb itself ran the 5' RACE reads through MiXCR, one entry per CDR3 protein. The table has approximately 250,000 distinct CDR3 sequences, over 15% seen once; the top ten hold roughly a fifth. The CDR3 length is 17 residues. From germline, CDR1 is SGHAT and CDR2 FQNNGV. The V and J ends lost 0 bases and 7 bases respectively, with 21 bases between them. V usage is TRBV11-2 and J usage is TRBJ1-2, with D possibly being TRBD1 (6 bases). This TCR was recovered from a young man who had mild COVID-19 (a few samples of this study predate the infection). Cell type and time point are not known. The source material was PBMCs or a T cell subset sorted from them (not recorded which). The CDR3 coding sequence is TGTGCCAGCAGCTTAGAATTCGAAGGGCTCAGGGGCCTTGGCTACACCTTC. Translated, it gives CASSLEFEGLRGLGYTF.